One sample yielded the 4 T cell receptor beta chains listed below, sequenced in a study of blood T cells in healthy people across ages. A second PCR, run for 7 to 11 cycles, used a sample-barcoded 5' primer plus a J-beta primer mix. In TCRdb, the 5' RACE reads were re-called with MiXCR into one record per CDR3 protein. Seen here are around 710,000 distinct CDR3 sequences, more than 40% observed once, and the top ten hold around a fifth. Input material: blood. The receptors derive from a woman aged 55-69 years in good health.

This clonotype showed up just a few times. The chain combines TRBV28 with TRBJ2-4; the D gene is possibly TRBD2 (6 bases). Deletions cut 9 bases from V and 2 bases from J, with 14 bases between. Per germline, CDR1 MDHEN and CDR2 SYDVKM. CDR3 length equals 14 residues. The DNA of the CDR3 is TGTGCCAGTGAAGGTGGACTACCCAAAAACATTCAGTACTTC. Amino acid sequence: CASEGGLPKNIQYF. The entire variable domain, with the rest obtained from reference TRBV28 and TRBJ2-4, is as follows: DVKVTQSSRYLVKRTGEKVFLECVQDMDHENMFWYRQDPGLGLRLIYFSYDVKMKEKGDIPEGYSVSREKKERFSLILESASTNQTSMYLCASEGGLPKNIQYFGAGTRLSVL.

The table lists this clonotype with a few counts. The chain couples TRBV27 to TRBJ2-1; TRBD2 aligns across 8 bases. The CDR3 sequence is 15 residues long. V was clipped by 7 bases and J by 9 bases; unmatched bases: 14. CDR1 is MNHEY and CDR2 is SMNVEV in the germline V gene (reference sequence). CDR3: CASTKRGGRSSEQFF. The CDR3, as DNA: TGTGCCAGCACCAAAAGGGGCGGGAGGAGTAGTGAGCAGTTCTTC.

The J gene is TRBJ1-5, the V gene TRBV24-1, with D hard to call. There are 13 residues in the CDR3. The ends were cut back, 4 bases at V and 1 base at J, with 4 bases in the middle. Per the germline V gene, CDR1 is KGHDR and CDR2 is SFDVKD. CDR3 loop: CATSDRSNQPQHF. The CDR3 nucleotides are TGTGCCACCAGTGACAGAAGCAATCAGCCCCAGCATTTT.

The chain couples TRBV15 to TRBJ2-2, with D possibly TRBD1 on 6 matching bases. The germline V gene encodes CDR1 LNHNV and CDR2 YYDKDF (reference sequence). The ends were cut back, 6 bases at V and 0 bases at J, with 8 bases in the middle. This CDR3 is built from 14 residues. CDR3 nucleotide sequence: TGTGCCACCAGACAGGGATCGAACACCGGGGAGCTGTTTTTT. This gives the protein CATRQGSNTGELFF. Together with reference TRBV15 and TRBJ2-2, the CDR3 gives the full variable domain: DAMVIQNPRYQVTQFGKPVTLSCSQTLNHNVMYWYQQKSSQAPKLLFHYYDKDFNNEADTPDNFQSRRPNTSFCFLDIRSPGLGDTAMYLCATRQGSNTGELFFGEGSRLTVL.